The source of this T cell receptor (beta chain) is a study of blood T cell repertoires in COVID-19. The data were produced by immunoSEQ multiplex PCR, yet TCRdb's version contains in-frame clones alone and is incomplete. The sample contains roughly 65,000 clones, approximately 75% of which appear only once. By share of the sample, this clone is medium-sized. V lost 6 bases and J lost 3, with 3 bases in between. Germline assignment: CDR1 SQVTM and CDR2 ANQGSEA. The CDR3 contains 10 residues. The chain uses TRBV29-1 and TRBJ2-1; D gene uncertain. The specimen sequenced was peripheral blood. This receptor was obtained from a human donor in a cohort sampled during active COVID-19. CDR3 sequence reads: CSVSYNEQFF. As DNA, the CDR3 is TGCAGCGTGAGCTACAATGAGCAGTTCTTC.